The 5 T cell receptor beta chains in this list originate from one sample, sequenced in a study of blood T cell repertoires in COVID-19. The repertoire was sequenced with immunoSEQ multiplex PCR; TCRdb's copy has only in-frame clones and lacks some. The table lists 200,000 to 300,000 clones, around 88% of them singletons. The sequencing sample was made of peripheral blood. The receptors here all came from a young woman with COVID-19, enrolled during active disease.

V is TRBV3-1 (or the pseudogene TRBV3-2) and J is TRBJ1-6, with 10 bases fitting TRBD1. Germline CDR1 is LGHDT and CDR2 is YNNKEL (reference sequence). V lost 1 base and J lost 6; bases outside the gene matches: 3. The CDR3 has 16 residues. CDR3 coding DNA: TGTGCCAGCAGCCAAGGACAGGGGGCGCGTAATTCACCCCTCCACTTT. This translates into CASSQGQGARNSPLHF.

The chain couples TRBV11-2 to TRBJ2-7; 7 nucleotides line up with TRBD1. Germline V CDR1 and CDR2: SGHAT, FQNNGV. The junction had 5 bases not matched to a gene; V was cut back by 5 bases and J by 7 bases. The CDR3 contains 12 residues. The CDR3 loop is CASSVTQGEQYF. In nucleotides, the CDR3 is TGTGCCAGCAGCGTCACACAGGGGGAGCAGTACTTC.

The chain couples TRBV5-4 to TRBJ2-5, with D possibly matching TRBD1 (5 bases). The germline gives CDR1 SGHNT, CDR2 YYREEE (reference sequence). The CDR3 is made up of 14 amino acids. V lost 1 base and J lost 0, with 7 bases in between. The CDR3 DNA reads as TGTGCCAGCAGCTTGCGACAGTACCAAGAGACCCAGTACTTC. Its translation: CASSLRQYQETQYF.

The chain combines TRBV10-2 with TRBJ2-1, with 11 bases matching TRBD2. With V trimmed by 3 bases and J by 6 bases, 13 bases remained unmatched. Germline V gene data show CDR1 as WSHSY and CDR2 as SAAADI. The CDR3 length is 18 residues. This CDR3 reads CASSEPSGRSRGGNEQFF. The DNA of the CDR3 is TGCGCCAGCAGTGAACCTAGCGGGAGGAGTAGGGGAGGCAATGAGCAGTTCTTC.

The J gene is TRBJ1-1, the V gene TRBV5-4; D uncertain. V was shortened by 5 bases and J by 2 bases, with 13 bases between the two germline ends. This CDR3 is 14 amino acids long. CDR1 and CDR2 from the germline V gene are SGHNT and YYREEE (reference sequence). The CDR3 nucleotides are TGTGCCAGCAGTAGGGAAGGAGGCAACACTGAAGCTTTCTTT. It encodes CASSREGGNTEAFF.